This T cell receptor beta chain was captured by sequencing in a study of blood T cell repertoires in COVID-19. The wider study: Acute and convalescent COVID-19 specimens originated in the United States, Italy and Spain. Sources were T cells, B-cell-depleted T cells, or PBMCs; the material itself was cDNA or gDNA.

In the original analysis: Reference gene primer amplification in the assay estimated nucleated cell counts. The data were produced by immunoSEQ multiplex PCR, yet TCRdb's version contains in-frame clones alone and is incomplete. The DNA was the basis for D and trimming; V, J and clone size are from that table. This sample yields about 250,000 clones, of which about 83% are seen a single time; 5% to 6% belongs to the top ten. Germline CDR1 SGHTA, CDR2 FQGNSA. V was pared by 5 bases and J by 0 bases, with 7 bases of the junction left unmatched. The CDR3 runs 16 residues. This receptor was obtained from an elderly man with acute or convalescent COVID-19. The V call is TRBV7-2, the J call TRBJ2-1; 7 bases are a match to TRBD2. The material sequenced was peripheral blood. The CDR3 region is CASSAQAGLSYNEQFF. The CDR3 DNA sequence: TGTGCCAGCAGCGCCCAAGCGGGGCTCTCCTACAATGAGCAGTTCTTC.